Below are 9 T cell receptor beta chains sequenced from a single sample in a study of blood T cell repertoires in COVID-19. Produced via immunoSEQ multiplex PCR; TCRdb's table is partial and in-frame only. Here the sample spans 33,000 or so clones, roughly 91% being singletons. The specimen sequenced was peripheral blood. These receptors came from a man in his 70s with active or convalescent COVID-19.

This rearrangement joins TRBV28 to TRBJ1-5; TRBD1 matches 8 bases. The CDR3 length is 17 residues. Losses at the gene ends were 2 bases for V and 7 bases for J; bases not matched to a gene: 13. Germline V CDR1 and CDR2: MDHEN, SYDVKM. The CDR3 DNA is TGTGCCAGCAGTTTACTTTATCCGGACAGGGCGGGGCAGCCCCAGCATTTT. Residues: CASSLLYPDRAGQPQHF.

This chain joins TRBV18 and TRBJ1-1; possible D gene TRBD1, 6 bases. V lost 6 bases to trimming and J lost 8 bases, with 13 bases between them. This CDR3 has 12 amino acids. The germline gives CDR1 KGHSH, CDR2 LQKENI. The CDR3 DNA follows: TGTGCCAGCTCGCCTTCTACAGGGGAAGCTTTCTTT. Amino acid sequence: CASSPSTGEAFF. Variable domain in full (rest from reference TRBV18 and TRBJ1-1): NAGVMQNPRHLVRRRGQEARLRCSPMKGHSHVYWYRQLPEEGLKFMVYLQKENIIDESGMPKERFSAEFPKEGPSILRIQQVVRGDSAAYFCASSPSTGEAFFGQGTRLTVV.

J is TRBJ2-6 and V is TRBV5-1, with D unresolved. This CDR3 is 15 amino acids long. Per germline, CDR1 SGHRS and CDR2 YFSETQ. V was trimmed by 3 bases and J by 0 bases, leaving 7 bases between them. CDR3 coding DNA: TGCGCCAGCAGCTGGAGTAACTCTGGGGCCAACGTCCTGACTTTC. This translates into CASSWSNSGANVLTF. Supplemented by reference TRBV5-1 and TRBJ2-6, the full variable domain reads KAGVTQTPRYLIKTRGQQVTLSCSPISGHRSVSWYQQTPGQGLQFLFEYFSETQRNKGNFPGRFSGRQFSNSRSEMNVSTLELGDSALYLCASSWSNSGANVLTFGAGSRLTVL.

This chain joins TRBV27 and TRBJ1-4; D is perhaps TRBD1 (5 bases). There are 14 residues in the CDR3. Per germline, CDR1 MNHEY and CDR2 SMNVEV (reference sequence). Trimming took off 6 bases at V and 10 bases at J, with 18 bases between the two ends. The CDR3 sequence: CASRTGLGTGKLFF. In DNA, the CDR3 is TGTGCCAGCAGAACGGGACTTGGGACGGGAAAACTGTTTTTT.

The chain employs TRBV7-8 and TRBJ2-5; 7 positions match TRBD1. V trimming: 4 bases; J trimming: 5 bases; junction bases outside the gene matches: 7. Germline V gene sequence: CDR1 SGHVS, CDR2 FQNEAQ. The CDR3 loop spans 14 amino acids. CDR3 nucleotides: TGTGCCAGCAGCTCCACAGGGGATTCTGAGACCCAGTACTTC. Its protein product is CASSSTGDSETQYF.

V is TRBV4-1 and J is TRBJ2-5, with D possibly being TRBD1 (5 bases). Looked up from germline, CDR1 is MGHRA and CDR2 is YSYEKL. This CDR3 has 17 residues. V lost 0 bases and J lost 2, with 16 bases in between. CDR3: CASSQDAGSLLQETQYF. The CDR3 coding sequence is TGCGCCAGCAGCCAAGATGCAGGGTCGTTGTTACAAGAGACCCAGTACTTC.

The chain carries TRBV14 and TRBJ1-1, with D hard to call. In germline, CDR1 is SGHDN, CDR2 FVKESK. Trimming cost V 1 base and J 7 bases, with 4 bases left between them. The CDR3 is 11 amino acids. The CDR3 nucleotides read TGTGCCAGCAGCCAAGGCTATGAAGCTTTCTTT. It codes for CASSQGYEAFF.

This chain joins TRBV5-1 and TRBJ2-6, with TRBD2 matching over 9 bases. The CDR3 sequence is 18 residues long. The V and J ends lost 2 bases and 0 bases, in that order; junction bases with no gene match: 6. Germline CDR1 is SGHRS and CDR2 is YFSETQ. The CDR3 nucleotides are TGCGCCAGCAGCTTTGCGGGGGGGGCGAGCTCTGGGGCCAACGTCCTGACTTTC. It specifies CASSFAGGASSGANVLTF.

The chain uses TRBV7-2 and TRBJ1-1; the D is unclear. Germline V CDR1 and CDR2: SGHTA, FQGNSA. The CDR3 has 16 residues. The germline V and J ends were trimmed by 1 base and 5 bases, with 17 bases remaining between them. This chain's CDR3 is CASSLGASPRRTEAFF. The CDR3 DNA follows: TGTGCCAGCAGCTTAGGGGCTAGTCCCCGGAGGACTGAAGCTTTCTTT.